This TCR beta chain stems from a study of blood T cell repertoires in COVID-19. Study-level background: The samples span acute and convalescent COVID-19 from the United States, Italy and Spain. The cDNA or gDNA used as material had been derived from T cells, B-cell-depleted T cells, or PBMCs.

This CDR3 is built from 16 residues. Germline V CDR1 and CDR2: SGHAT, FQDESV (reference sequence). V was clipped by 0 bases and J by 2 bases, with 14 bases between them. Original handling: Researchers report that nucleated cell counts were estimated from reference gene primer amplification. Here immunoSEQ multiplex PCR was the method, and the copy in TCRdb shows in-frame clones only, minus some. The V and J calls and clone size were taken over from that table, and D and trimming were inferred from the DNA. Of 130,000 to 150,000 clones listed, about nine tenths are singletons. The V and J genes are TRBV11-1 and TRBJ2-7; D remains unclear. Specimen: peripheral blood. This receptor was obtained from a man between 50 and 59 years old with active or convalescent COVID-19. CDR3 sequence: CASSLAVEARAYEQYF. The CDR3 nucleotides are TGTGCCAGCAGCTTAGCAGTTGAGGCGAGAGCCTACGAGCAGTACTTC.